The 22 T cell receptor beta chains presented below share a single source sample, sequenced in a study of blood T cell repertoires in COVID-19. Assay: immunoSEQ multiplex PCR; the TCRdb copy retains only in-frame clones and omits some. The sample contains some 210,000 clones, 75% to 90% of which appear only once. Sequenced sample: PBMCs or T cells enriched from blood (not recorded which). The source is a man aged 40-49 years who had recovered from COVID-19.

The rearrangement uses TRBV30 and TRBJ2-1; 8 bases are a match to TRBD1. This CDR3 contains 16 residues. Germline CDR1 is GTSNPN and CDR2 is SVGIG (reference sequence). V lost 2 bases and J lost 4; bases outside the gene matches: 10. CDR3 nucleotide sequence: TGTGCCTGGAGTCGAATGGGGCAGGGGGCGTACAATGAGCAGTTCTTC. Translation gives CAWSRMGQGAYNEQFF.

V is TRBV5-1 and J is TRBJ2-1, with TRBD2 as a possible D gene (7 bases). Germline values: CDR1 SGHRS, CDR2 YFSETQ. This CDR3 comprises 14 residues. V lost 4 bases and J 7 bases, leaving 15 bases between the germline ends. DNA of the CDR3: TGCGCCAGCAGCGGGGGGCTAGCGGTAAATGAGCAGTTCTTC. Its protein is CASSGGLAVNEQFF.

This sequence joins TRBV7-9 and TRBJ1-2, with 8 nucleotides matching TRBD1. V was pared by 5 bases and J by 5 bases, with 7 bases of the junction left unmatched. Germline V CDR1 and CDR2: SEHNR, FQNEAQ (reference sequence). The CDR3 is made up of 14 amino acids. The CDR3 DNA is TGTGCCAGCAGCCCGACAGGGGCTCGGTATGGCTACACCTTC. Encoded protein: CASSPTGARYGYTF.

Concerning this clone: The same CDR3 arises from other DNA sequences in this sample as well. This chain links TRBV14 with TRBJ1-1; weak D call: TRBD1 (6 bases). In germline, CDR1 is SGHDN, CDR2 FVKESK. V was cut by 2 bases and J by 8 bases, with 12 bases left in between. CDR3 length equals 13 residues. The CDR3 DNA reads as TGTGCCAGCAGCCAAAGGGGGAGGGCCGAAGCTTTCTTT. Protein sequence: CASSQRGRAEAFF.

The chain is built from TRBV20-1 and TRBJ2-7; no firm D call. Deletions cut 3 bases from V and 2 bases from J, with 11 bases between. CDR1 DFQATT and CDR2 SNEGSKA come from the germline V gene (reference sequence). This CDR3 spans 13 amino acids. In DNA, the CDR3 is TGCAGTGCTAGTAGTTTAAAGCCCTACGAGCAGTACTTC. This sequence encodes CSASSLKPYEQYF.

The chain couples TRBV27 to TRBJ1-2, with D possibly matching TRBD1 (5 bases). Germline V lookup: CDR1 MNHEY, CDR2 SMNVEV (reference sequence). There are 15 residues in the CDR3. V was trimmed by 2 bases and J by 7 bases, leaving 17 bases between them. For the CDR3, the DNA is TGTGCCAGCAGTTTAACAGGAAACCCAATCGGTGGCTACACCTTC. The encoded protein is CASSLTGNPIGGYTF.

J is TRBJ2-3 and V is TRBV3-1 (or the pseudogene TRBV3-2), with 8 nucleotides matching TRBD2. V shed 1 base and J 6 bases; nucleotides not matched to a gene: 9. The CDR3 loop spans 16 amino acids. Germline V gene sequence: CDR1 LGHDT, CDR2 YNNKEL (reference sequence). As DNA, the CDR3 is TGTGCCAGCAGCCAAGTAGCGGGGTGGGGGCCGGATACGCAGTATTTT. Translation gives CASSQVAGWGPDTQYF.

CDR3 in amino acids: CATSSRLQSFINEQFF. CDR3 in DNA: TGTGCCACCAGTTCCCGACTTCAGTCATTTATCAATGAGCAGTTCTTC. V is TRBV15 and J is TRBJ2-1; D not resolved. The CDR3 loop spans 16 amino acids. V lost 6 bases and J 6 bases, leaving 21 bases between the germline ends. From germline, CDR1 is LNHNV and CDR2 YYDKDF (reference sequence).

For this clone: Additional DNA sequences in this sample encode the identical CDR3. The chain recombines TRBV18 with TRBJ2-1; TRBD2 aligns across 7 bases. With 3 bases clipped from V and 7 bases from J, the junction kept 0 bases outside the gene matches. Germline loops: CDR1 KGHSH, CDR2 LQKENI. This CDR3 contains 12 residues. CDR3 nucleotide sequence: TGTGCCAGCTCACCGGGGGGGAATGAGCAGTTCTTC. This codes for CASSPGGNEQFF.

The chain couples TRBV5-1 to TRBJ2-1, with 12 bases identical to TRBD2. The V gene's germline CDR1 is SGHRS and CDR2 YFSETQ. J lost 7 bases, V lost 4 bases, and 6 bases had no gene match. The CDR3 loop spans 15 amino acids. CDR3 residues: CASSRTSGTLNEQFF. Written as DNA, the CDR3 is TGCGCCAGCAGCCGGACTAGCGGGACGCTTAATGAGCAGTTCTTC.

This clone was detected once. The chain joins TRBV5-6 to TRBJ1-2; D might be TRBD1 (6 bases). Per the germline V gene, CDR1 is SGHDT and CDR2 is YYEEEE. The CDR3 spans 14 residues. V dropped 0 bases and J dropped 3 bases, with 9 bases sitting between them. DNA of the CDR3: TGTGCCAGCAGCTTGGCAGGGGTATACTATGGCTACACCTTC. Amino acid sequence: CASSLAGVYYGYTF.

The chain is built from TRBV5-6 and TRBJ1-1; 8 bases agree with TRBD1. J was trimmed by 7 bases and V by 4 bases; bases with no gene match: 9. CDR1 and CDR2 from the germline V gene are SGHDT and YYEEEE. CDR3 length equals 14 residues. The DNA of the CDR3 is TGTGCCAGCAGCGGTTCAGGGGGCAGGGGTGAAGCTTTCTTT. It is translated as CASSGSGGRGEAFF.

The chain recombines TRBV7-9 with TRBJ1-2; 7 bases align to TRBD1. The ends lost 7 bases at V and 8 bases at J; junction bases unmatched: 7. This CDR3 has 12 amino acids. The germline CDR1 and CDR2 sequences are SEHNR and FQNEAQ (reference sequence). CDR3 region: CASITGERGYTF. The CDR3 DNA is TGTGCCAGCATAACAGGGGAGAGGGGCTACACCTTC.

V usage is TRBV15 and J usage is TRBJ1-2; 10 positions agree with TRBD1. Germline V gene lookup returns CDR1 LNHNV and CDR2 YYDKDF (reference sequence). V shed 5 bases and J 10 bases; nucleotides not matched to a gene: 13. CDR3 length: 15 amino acids. The CDR3 region has the DNA TGTGCCACCAGCTCCACTTACTCCGGGACAGGGGACTACACCTTC. It codes for CATSSTYSGTGDYTF.

This chain uses TRBV11-2 with TRBJ2-1; 7 nucleotides line up with TRBD2. The germline CDR1 and CDR2 sequences are SGHAT and FQNNGV. Losses at the gene ends were 1 base for V and 1 base for J; bases not matched to a gene: 7. This CDR3 has 17 residues. CDR3 region: CASSLGAGAHSYNEQFF. In DNA form, the CDR3 reads TGTGCCAGCAGCTTAGGGGCGGGAGCGCATTCCTACAATGAGCAGTTCTTC.

The chain employs TRBV18 and TRBJ2-7; D may be TRBD1 (6 bases). CDR1 KGHSH and CDR2 LQKENI come from the germline V gene. Trimming removed 4 bases from V and 6 bases from J, with 13 bases in between. There are 13 residues in the CDR3. CDR3 bases: TGTGCCAGCTCACAGGGGGATCGGGGCGAGCAGTACTTC. Encoded protein: CASSQGDRGEQYF.

V gene TRBV5-1 combines with J gene TRBJ2-1; TRBD2 might be the D (5 bases). The CDR3 spans 15 residues. From germline, CDR1 is SGHRS and CDR2 YFSETQ. Trimming stripped 0 bases from V and 6 bases from J, with 13 bases between. The DNA of the CDR3 is TGCGCCAGCAGCTTGGAAGCGGTAGTGGGCAATGAGCAGTTCTTC. Translating it yields CASSLEAVVGNEQFF.

The rearrangement joins TRBV29-1 to TRBJ2-7; 8 positions agree with TRBD1. Looked up from germline, CDR1 is SQVTM and CDR2 is ANQGSEA. The V and J ends lost 1 base and 4 bases, in that order; junction bases with no gene match: 9. The CDR3 extends over 15 amino acids. The DNA for the CDR3 is TGCAGCGTTGAAGCCTTAGACAGGGGTCTTTACGAGCAGTACTTC. Its protein product is CSVEALDRGLYEQYF.

DNA for the CDR3: TGTGCCAGCAGTGCAAACGGCGGCCTCGGGGAGCAGTTCTTC. Its protein is CASSANGGLGEQFF. The chain joins TRBV6-4 to TRBJ2-1; D not resolved. The CDR3 loop spans 14 amino acids. Germline CDR1 MRHNA, CDR2 SNTAGT. With 4 bases removed from V and 10 bases from J, the gap between germline ends came to 17 bases.

The chain is built from TRBV23-1 and TRBJ1-2, with D possibly TRBD1 on 5 matching bases. TRBV23-1 is sorted into the ORF group, with uncertain function. The CDR3 runs 16 residues. The germline V and J ends were trimmed by 8 bases and 1 base, with 20 bases remaining between them. DNA for the CDR3: TGCGCCAGCGGAAGAATCAGGGTATACGGTAACTATGGCTACACCTTC. It codes for CASGRIRVYGNYGYTF.

The V and J genes are TRBV6-5 and TRBJ2-5, with 9 bases identical to TRBD1. J lost 3 bases, V lost 5 bases, and 7 bases had no gene match. The CDR3 is 15 residues long. Per germline, CDR1 MNHEY and CDR2 SVGAGI. The CDR3 sequence: CASSLYRQGEETQYF. The CDR3 DNA follows: TGTGCCAGCAGTCTCTATCGACAGGGGGAAGAGACCCAGTACTTC.

V and J are TRBV3-1 (or the pseudogene TRBV3-2) and TRBJ2-1; TRBD2 agrees at 9 bases. The CDR3 runs to 16 residues. V shed 0 bases and J 7 bases; nucleotides not matched to a gene: 7. Per the germline V gene, CDR1 is LGHDT and CDR2 is YNNKEL (reference sequence). CDR3 in amino acids: CASSQDRLADYNEQFF. DNA for the CDR3: TGTGCCAGCAGCCAAGATAGACTAGCGGATTATAATGAGCAGTTCTTC.